This T cell receptor (beta chain) was sequenced in a study of T cell repertoires in cytomegalovirus infection. The overall study: CMV infection and matching HLA type were both indicated by public TCR beta signatures. General observations from the study: It was HLA-C-restricted CMV-specific TCR beta clonotypes that dominated the response ex vivo. Using cumulative public TCR beta family frequency, the authors identified those who carried CMV together with the relevant HLA.

TCRdb called the reads again in MiXCR, with one record for every CDR3 protein. The sample contains a few hundred thousand distinct CDR3 sequences, around two fifths of which appear only once. The CDR3 contains 16 residues. Germline loops: CDR1 LNHDA, CDR2 SQIVND (reference sequence). The V gene end was trimmed by 1 base and the J gene end by 3 bases; junction bases not matched to a gene: 7. The sample holds a few counts of this clonotype. Its target is not known. The J gene is TRBJ1-2, the V gene TRBV19; 8 bases agree with TRBD1. The receptor comes from a human donor in good health (CMV status not recorded). Some clones in this sample may be carry-over from other donors' samples. The source was cultured PBMCs, collected from culture after CMV antigen stimulation. The CDR3 spells CASSIARTGYDYGYTF. CDR3 DNA: TGTGCCAGTAGTATAGCCCGGACAGGGTACGACTATGGCTACACCTTC.